Listed below are T cell receptor beta chains from one sample, sequenced in a study of vaccination and CD4 T cells after COVID-19. No antigens are known for them. A single record per CDR3 protein comes from TCRdb applying MiXCR to the PCR reads. The sample shows 9,500 to 15,000 distinct CDR3 sequences, about 50% of them seen only once. The specimen sequenced was CD4+ T cells from blood, cultured in vitro. The receptors were sampled from a human donor who had recovered from COVID-19. Both conserved end residues are part of each CDR3.

15	TRBV20-1	TRBJ1-4	CSAALNSMGNQKLFF
13	TRBV30	TRBJ2-7	CAWSEGQTYEQYF
13	TRBV20-1	TRBJ1-1	CSARDRQNTEAFF
16	TRBV10-1	TRBJ2-3	CASSPNRASGTDTQYF
16	TRBV7-5	TRBJ2-7	CISVPEAYQGTYEQYF
14	TRBV7-2	TRBJ2-2	CASSLQGSTGELFF
13	TRBV11-2	TRBJ1-1	CASSLAGVLEAFF
14	TRBV7-2	TRBJ1-1	CASSLVGVNTEAFF
16	TRBV11-2	TRBJ1-6	CASSLGLRGADSPLHF
14	TRBV4-3	TRBJ2-2	CASSQDVGTGELFF
15	TRBV18	TRBJ1-2	CASSPQKGQGYGYTF
15	TRBV10-3	TRBJ1-5	CAIRDREGSNQPQHF
13	TRBV19	TRBJ1-1	CASSARTNTEAFF
16	TRBV7-3	TRBJ2-1	CASSPTRDRVHNEQFF
15	TRBV20-1	TRBJ1-4	CSAVYYRGLSEKLFF
16	TRBV6-1	TRBJ2-1	CASRPPSGNSYNEQFF
15	TRBV7-9	TRBJ1-2	CASSLASTGYDGYTF
15	TRBV5-5	TRBJ1-2	CASSPYREGVTGYTF
17	TRBV7-9	TRBJ1-3	CASSLGGLGDSGNTIYF
15	TRBV20-1	TRBJ1-2	CSARDYSGHLYGYTF
15	TRBV2	TRBJ2-1	CASSPSIFRLREQFF
14	TRBV19	TRBJ1-2	CASSIIKDRDGYTF
17	TRBV5-5	TRBJ1-5	CASSLRGQGADNQPQHF
15	TRBV14	TRBJ1-1	CASSQFQKGRGEAFF
15	TRBV24-1	TRBJ2-5	CATSDTIGAWETQYF
15	TRBV19	TRBJ2-7	CASSTPGLALYEQYF
13	TRBV5-8	TRBJ1-5	CASSWGQNQPQHF
13	TRBV2	TRBJ2-7	CAVGRDRPYEQYF
13	TRBV27	TRBJ2-3	CASRRDFTDTQYF
14	TRBV21-1	TRBJ2-2	CASKRQGITGELFF
15	TRBV6-1	TRBJ2-7	CASYSAGVGSYEQYF
14	TRBV11-2	TRBJ2-5	CASRGRGAQETQYF
13	TRBV20-1	TRBJ2-7	CSASGTGHYEQYF
15	TRBV5-2	TRBJ2-7	CASSPLAGVSYEQYF
15	TRBV24-1	TRBJ2-3	CATSDLAGLTDTQYF
13	TRBV20-1	TRBJ1-5	CSARDRSNQPQHF
14	TRBV20-1	TRBJ2-1	CSARGLAGVDEQFF
15	TRBV5-4	TRBJ1-2	CASSRTLDRAYGYTF
15	TRBV10-3	TRBJ2-5	CAISGEAAIQETQYF
15	TRBV2	TRBJ2-5	CASSELAGGLQTQYF
15	TRBV6-1	TRBJ1-2	CASSIFFGQNYGYTF
16	TRBV20-1	TRBJ2-1	CSARGSGGAIYNEQFF
17	TRBV11-3	TRBJ2-3	CASSPGLAGLDTDTQYF
19	TRBV7-2	TRBJ2-3	CASSLGWATSGKYPDTQYF
15	TRBV7-3	TRBJ2-2	CASSLTGLTAGELFF
15	TRBV4-3	TRBJ1-5	CASSQAARNNQPQHF
15	TRBV2	TRBJ2-5	CASSASGGLKETQYF
15	TRBV6-2/TRBV6-3	TRBJ1-2	CVSSPRGREDYGYTF
19	TRBV20-1	TRBJ1-3	CSAREGQGIIPWVGNTIYF